Listed below are T cell receptor beta chains from one sample, sequenced in a study of OX40 agonist ivuxolimab in advanced cancers. Clones were read by immunoSEQ multiplex PCR, and TCRdb kept only the in-frame ones, dropping some. The data show around 60,000 clones, with around 93% seen just once and 1.5% to 2% held by the top ten. The material was CD4+ or CD8+ T cells sorted from blood, obtained in a trial of the OX40 agonist ivuxolimab. Receptors originate from an adult with an advanced solid tumor such as melanoma, head and neck, liver or kidney cancer. Each CDR3 is given with its conserved first and last residue. A D gene is named only where the DNA matches it firmly. The size field is filled for only some rows; it gives once, few, many or a size class.

clone size: NA; J gene: TRBJ2-5; D gene: NA; V gene: TRBV6-1; CDR3 DNA: TGTGCCAGCAGTGAAGTCTCCAGAGAGACCCAGTACTTC; CDR3 protein: CASSEVSRETQYF
clone size: NA; J gene: TRBJ2-2; D gene: NA; V gene: TRBV30; CDR3 DNA: TGTGCCTGGAGTGGGACCGTTAACACCGGGGAGCTGTTTTTT; CDR3 protein: CAWSGTVNTGELFF
clone size: NA; J gene: TRBJ2-1; D gene: NA; V gene: TRBV28; CDR3 DNA: TGTGCCAGCAGCCAGGGGAGTTTACGCAATGAGCAGTTCTTC; CDR3 protein: CASSQGSLRNEQFF
clone size: few; J gene: TRBJ1-5; D gene: NA; V gene: TRBV2; CDR3 DNA: TGTGCCAGCAGTGTAGATCAGGGGCATCAGCCCCAGCATTTT; CDR3 protein: CASSVDQGHQPQHF
clone size: NA; J gene: TRBJ2-3; D gene: NA; V gene: TRBV6-5; CDR3 DNA: TGTGCCAGCAGTTACTTGGATACGCAGTATTTT; CDR3 protein: CASSYLDTQYF
clone size: NA; J gene: TRBJ2-2; D gene: TRBD1; V gene: TRBV18; CDR3 DNA: TGTGCCAGCTCACCGGGGACAGGGGGCTTCGGGGAGCTGTTTTTT; CDR3 protein: CASSPGTGGFGELFF
clone size: NA; J gene: TRBJ1-5; D gene: NA; V gene: TRBV5-5; CDR3 DNA: TGTGCCAGCAGCTTGGCACAGCTCAATCAGCCCCAGCATTTT; CDR3 protein: CASSLAQLNQPQHF
clone size: NA; J gene: TRBJ1-6; D gene: TRBD1; V gene: TRBV28; CDR3 DNA: TGTGCCAGCACTCCAACAGGGGGCCAGGGAGATTCACCCCTCCACTTT; CDR3 protein: CASTPTGGQGDSPLHF
clone size: few; J gene: TRBJ1-2; D gene: NA; V gene: TRBV7-3; CDR3 DNA: TGTGCCAGCAGCTTCGACAGCACCAGGGGCTACACCTTC; CDR3 protein: CASSFDSTRGYTF
clone size: few; J gene: TRBJ1-4; D gene: NA; V gene: TRBV19; CDR3 DNA: TGTGCCAGTAGTTCACAGGGAAAAGGTGAAAAACTGTTTTTT; CDR3 protein: CASSSQGKGEKLFF
clone size: NA; J gene: TRBJ2-7; D gene: NA; V gene: TRBV29-1; CDR3 DNA: TGCAGCGTTGAAGCCTCCTACGAGCAGTACTTC; CDR3 protein: CSVEASYEQYF
clone size: NA; J gene: TRBJ1-2; D gene: TRBD1; V gene: TRBV10-3; CDR3 DNA: TGTGCCACCTCGGGACAGGGGGCCTATGGCTACACCTTC; CDR3 protein: CATSGQGAYGYTF
clone size: NA; J gene: TRBJ2-5; D gene: TRBD2; V gene: TRBV5-4; CDR3 DNA: TGTGCCAGCAGCTTGGACCTAGCGGGGGGGTCGGGGACCCAGTACTTC; CDR3 protein: CASSLDLAGGSGTQYF
clone size: NA; J gene: TRBJ1-2; D gene: NA; V gene: TRBV19; CDR3 DNA: TGTGCCAGTAGTTCATCAGGGGCGCCGACAAGCTATGGCTACACCTTC; CDR3 protein: CASSSSGAPTSYGYTF
clone size: NA; J gene: TRBJ1-5; D gene: NA; V gene: TRBV28; CDR3 DNA: TGTGCCAGCAGTTCCCTCACGGGACCTTATAGCAATCAGCCCCAGCATTTT; CDR3 protein: CASSSLTGPYSNQPQHF
clone size: NA; J gene: TRBJ2-1; D gene: TRBD2; V gene: TRBV10-2; CDR3 DNA: TGCGCCAGCCAAAGCGGGGGGCATGGGAATGAGCAGTTCTTC; CDR3 protein: CASQSGGHGNEQFF
clone size: NA; J gene: TRBJ1-1; D gene: NA; V gene: TRBV5-1; CDR3 DNA: TGCGCCAGCAGCGTGGGAGTGAACACTGAAGCTTTCTTT; CDR3 protein: CASSVGVNTEAFF
clone size: once; J gene: TRBJ1-5; D gene: TRBD1; V gene: TRBV6-1; CDR3 DNA: TGTGCCAGCAGTGGAGGACAGGGGTTCAATCAGCCCCAGCATTTT; CDR3 protein: CASSGGQGFNQPQHF
clone size: NA; J gene: TRBJ1-2; D gene: NA; V gene: TRBV6-5; CDR3 DNA: TGTGCCAGCAGTTACACTACAGGGACCAACTATGGCTACACCTTC; CDR3 protein: CASSYTTGTNYGYTF
clone size: NA; J gene: TRBJ2-1; D gene: NA; V gene: TRBV30; CDR3 DNA: TGTGCCTGGAGTGCCGGGACTCGGGGTGAGCAGTTCTTC; CDR3 protein: CAWSAGTRGEQFF
clone size: NA; J gene: TRBJ1-2; D gene: NA; V gene: TRBV28; CDR3 DNA: TGTGCCAGCAGTAGGACAGATTATGGCTACACCTTC; CDR3 protein: CASSRTDYGYTF
clone size: NA; J gene: TRBJ2-2; D gene: NA; V gene: TRBV10-3; CDR3 DNA: TGTGCCACCCGACAGGAAATCGGGGAGCTGTTTTTT; CDR3 protein: CATRQEIGELFF
clone size: NA; J gene: TRBJ2-2; D gene: TRBD2; V gene: TRBV7-3; CDR3 DNA: TGTGCCAGCAGCTTATTGCCGGGAGGCAACACCGGGGAGCTGTTTTTT; CDR3 protein: CASSLLPGGNTGELFF
clone size: NA; J gene: TRBJ1-4; D gene: NA; V gene: TRBV28; CDR3 DNA: TGTGCCAGCAGTATTTACCTCAGGGGTGAAAAACTGTTTTTT; CDR3 protein: CASSIYLRGEKLFF
clone size: NA; J gene: TRBJ2-7; D gene: TRBD1; V gene: TRBV5-1; CDR3 DNA: TGCGCCAGCAGCTTGTCCCCTGGACAGGTCAGCTCCTACGAGCAGTACTTC; CDR3 protein: CASSLSPGQVSSYEQYF
clone size: NA; J gene: TRBJ2-1; D gene: TRBD1; V gene: TRBV10-3; CDR3 DNA: TGTGCCATCAGTGAGTCGGGACAGGAGCAGTTCTTC; CDR3 protein: CAISESGQEQFF